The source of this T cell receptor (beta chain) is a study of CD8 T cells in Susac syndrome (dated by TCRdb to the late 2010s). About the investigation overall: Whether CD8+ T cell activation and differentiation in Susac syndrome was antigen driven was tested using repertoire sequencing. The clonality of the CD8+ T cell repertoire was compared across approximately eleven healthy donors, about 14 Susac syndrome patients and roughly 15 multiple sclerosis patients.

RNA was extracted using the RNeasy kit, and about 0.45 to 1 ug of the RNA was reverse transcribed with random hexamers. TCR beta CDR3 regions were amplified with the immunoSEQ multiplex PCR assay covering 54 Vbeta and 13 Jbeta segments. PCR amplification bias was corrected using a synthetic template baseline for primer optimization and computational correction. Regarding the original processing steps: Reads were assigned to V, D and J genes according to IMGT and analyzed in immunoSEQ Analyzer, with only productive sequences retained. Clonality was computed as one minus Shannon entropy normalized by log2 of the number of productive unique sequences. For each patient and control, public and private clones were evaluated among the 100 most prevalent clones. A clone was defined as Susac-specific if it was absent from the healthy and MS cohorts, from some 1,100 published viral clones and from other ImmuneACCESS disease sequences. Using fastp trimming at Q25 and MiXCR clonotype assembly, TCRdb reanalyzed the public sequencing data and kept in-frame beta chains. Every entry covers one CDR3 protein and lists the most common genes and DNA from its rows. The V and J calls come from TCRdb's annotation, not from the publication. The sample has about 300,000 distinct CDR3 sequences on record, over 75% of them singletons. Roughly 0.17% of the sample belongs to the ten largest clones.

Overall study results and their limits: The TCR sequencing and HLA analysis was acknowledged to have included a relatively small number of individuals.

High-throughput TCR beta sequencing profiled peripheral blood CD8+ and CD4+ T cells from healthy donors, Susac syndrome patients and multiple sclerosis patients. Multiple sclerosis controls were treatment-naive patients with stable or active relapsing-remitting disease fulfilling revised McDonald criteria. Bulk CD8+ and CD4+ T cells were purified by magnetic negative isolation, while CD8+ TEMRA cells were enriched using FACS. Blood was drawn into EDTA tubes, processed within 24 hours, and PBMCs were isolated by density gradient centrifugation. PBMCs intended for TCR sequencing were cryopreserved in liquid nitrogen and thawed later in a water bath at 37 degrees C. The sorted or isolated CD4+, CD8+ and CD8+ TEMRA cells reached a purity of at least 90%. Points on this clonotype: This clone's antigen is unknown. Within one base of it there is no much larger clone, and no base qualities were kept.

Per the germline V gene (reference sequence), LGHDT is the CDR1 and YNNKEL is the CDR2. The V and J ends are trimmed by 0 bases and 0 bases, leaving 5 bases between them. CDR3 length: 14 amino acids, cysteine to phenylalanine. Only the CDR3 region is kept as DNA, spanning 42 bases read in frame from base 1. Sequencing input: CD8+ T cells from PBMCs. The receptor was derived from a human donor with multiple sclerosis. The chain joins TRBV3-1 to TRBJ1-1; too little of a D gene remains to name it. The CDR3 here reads CASSQDLLNTEAFF. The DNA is TGTGCCAGCAGCCAAGATCTTTTGAACACTGAAGCTTTCTTT.